The 25 T cell receptor beta chains below come from one sample, sequenced in a study of blood T cell repertoires in COVID-19. Sequencing was performed with immunoSEQ multiplex PCR; in TCRdb, only in-frame clones are kept and a portion is missing. There are about 160,000 clones in the sample; 79% occur only once, and around 8.1% lies in the top ten. The sample comprised peripheral blood. The receptors derive from a woman aged 55-70 years with COVID-19, enrolled during active disease.

The gene calls are TRBV19 and TRBJ2-1; the D is unclear. CDR1 is LNHDA, CDR2 SQIVND, per germline (reference sequence). The CDR3 is 15 amino acids. Trimming cost V 5 bases and J 0 bases, with 11 bases left between them. CDR3 loop: CASSSQASSYNEQFF. CDR3 DNA sequence: TGTGCCAGTAGTTCCCAAGCGAGCTCCTACAATGAGCAGTTCTTC.

The gene calls are TRBV3-1 (or the pseudogene TRBV3-2) and TRBJ2-3; D gene ambiguous. The CDR3 extends over 14 amino acids. Germline CDR1 and CDR2: LGHDT and YNNKEL (reference sequence). The V end was cut by 3 bases, the J end by 4 bases, with 11 bases between. The CDR3 DNA follows: TGTGCCAGCAGCCACTTTGGGCAGGCAGATACGCAGTATTTT. Residues: CASSHFGQADTQYF.

This chain links TRBV19 with TRBJ1-5; TRBD1 agrees at 9 bases. The CDR3 runs to 20 residues. From germline, CDR1 is LNHDA and CDR2 SQIVND (reference sequence). The V segment lost 1 base and the J segment 7 bases; nucleotides outside the gene matches: 20. The DNA for the CDR3 is TGTGCCAGTAGTATAGCAGGTGCCTCGGCCCGGGACAGGGAAGAACAGCCCCAGCATTTT. Its protein is CASSIAGASARDREEQPQHF.

The V gene is TRBV7-2, the J gene TRBJ2-5; perhaps TRBD2 as D (5 bases). V shed 2 bases and J shed 4 bases, with 11 bases lying between them. The germline CDR1 and CDR2 sequences are SGHTA and FQGNSA. The CDR3 is 14 residues long. The CDR3 protein is CASSLTGISETQYF. The CDR3 DNA reads TGTGCCAGCAGCTTAACGGGAATCTCAGAGACCCAGTACTTC.

The chain is built from TRBV10-2 and TRBJ2-7; TRBD2 matches 7 bases. CDR3 length: 13 amino acids. Germline CDR1 is WSHSY and CDR2 is SAAADI. V trimming: 0 bases; J trimming: 7 bases; junction bases outside the gene matches: 3. DNA of the CDR3: TGCGCCAGCAGTGAGTCTGGGGAGGGAGAGCAGTACTTC. Translated: CASSESGEGEQYF.

The chain combines TRBV6-2 or TRBV6-3 with TRBJ2-2; D uncertain. The V gene's germline CDR1 is MNHEY and CDR2 SVGEGT. The CDR3 sequence is 13 residues long. Trimming removed 4 bases at V and 5 bases at J, with 8 bases between. CDR3 region: CASSLSLTGELFF. The CDR3 DNA reads TGTGCCAGCAGTTTGTCCCTTACCGGGGAGCTGTTTTTT.

This clone has only a few counts. The chain uses TRBV2 and TRBJ1-1; TRBD1 might be the D (6 bases). Germline assignment: CDR1 SNHLY and CDR2 FYNNEI. The CDR3 runs 14 residues. V gave up 9 bases and J gave up 7 bases, with 21 bases separating them. CDR3 in amino acids: CARQNRVGASEAFF. CDR3 DNA: TGTGCCAGACAGAACAGGGTTGGGGCGAGTGAAGCTTTCTTT.

The rearrangement links TRBV5-1 to TRBJ2-1, with D possibly matching TRBD2 (5 bases). Per germline, CDR1 SGHRS and CDR2 YFSETQ. The CDR3 is 14 amino acids. Trimming shortened V by 2 bases and J by 5 bases, and 11 bases separated the two germline ends. As DNA, the CDR3 is TGCGCCAGCAGCTTCCGGGATGCCCACAATGAGCAGTTCTTC. Its protein is CASSFRDAHNEQFF.

This rearrangement joins TRBV29-1 to TRBJ2-5; 10 nucleotides line up with TRBD1. J lost 0 bases, V lost 7 bases, and 2 bases had no gene match. CDR1 SQVTM and CDR2 ANQGSEA come from the germline V gene. The CDR3 spans 13 residues. The CDR3 coding sequence is TGCAGCGCGGGACAGGGGTACCAAGAGACCCAGTACTTC. This encodes CSAGQGYQETQYF. The full variable domain, completed using reference TRBV29-1 and TRBJ2-5, is SAVISQKPSRDICQRGTSLTIQCQVDSQVTMMFWYRQQPGQSLTLIATANQGSEATYESGFVIDKFPISRPNLTFSTLTVSNMSPEDSSIYLCSAGQGYQETQYFGPGTRLLVL.

CDR3 loop: CASSYPASGGTDTQYF. The CDR3 DNA reads TGTGCCAGCAGTTACCCGGCTAGCGGGGGCACAGATACGCAGTATTTT. The chain links TRBV6-6 to TRBJ2-3; 9 nucleotides align to TRBD2. With V trimmed by 2 bases and J by 1 base, 4 bases remained unmatched. The CDR3 loop spans 16 amino acids. CDR1 and CDR2 (germline): MNHNY, SVGAGI (reference sequence).

The V call is TRBV7-3, the J call TRBJ1-6, with 9 bases lining up with TRBD1. This CDR3 contains 15 residues. V was clipped by 0 bases and J by 7 bases; unmatched bases: 1. CDR1 SGHTA and CDR2 FQGTGA come from the germline V gene. CDR3 bases: TGTGCCAGCAGCTTAACGGGACAGGGCAATTCACCCCTCCACTTT. This translates into CASSLTGQGNSPLHF.

This clone was seen more than once but under ten times. The chain uses TRBV2 and TRBJ1-6; D is unresolved. V lost 6 bases and J 9 bases, leaving 18 bases between the germline ends. This CDR3 region has 15 residues. In germline, CDR1 is SNHLY, CDR2 FYNNEI. CDR3 sequence: CASRAGEGGSSPLHF. CDR3 DNA: TGTGCCAGCAGGGCAGGAGAGGGAGGGAGTTCACCCCTCCACTTT.

The chain joins TRBV5-1 to TRBJ1-1; D remains ambiguous. V was cut by 0 bases and J by 0 bases, with 9 bases left in between. Germline values: CDR1 SGHRS, CDR2 YFSETQ. This CDR3 region has 15 residues. In nucleotides, the CDR3 is TGCGCCAGCAGCTTGGGCAGACAAATGAACACTGAAGCTTTCTTT. Residues: CASSLGRQMNTEAFF.

Only a few counts were recorded for this clone. The chain recombines TRBV23-1 with TRBJ1-5; 9 nucleotides line up with TRBD1. TRBV23-1 belongs to the ORF category, with a function that is uncertain. J was trimmed by 4 bases and V by 0 bases; bases with no gene match: 4. The CDR3 has 16 residues. The CDR3 here is CASSQSTGGGNQPQHF. The CDR3 DNA is TGCGCCAGCAGTCAATCGACAGGGGGAGGGAATCAGCCCCAGCATTTT.

CDR3 DNA: TGCGCCAGCTCTCTTCGGGGGGGCACTGAAGCTTTCTTT. Its protein is CASSLRGGTEAFF. The chain has TRBV5-1 and TRBJ1-1, with D maybe TRBD1 (5 bases). Germline CDR1 SGHRS, CDR2 YFSETQ. V was shortened by 7 bases and J by 4 bases, with 14 bases between the two germline ends. The CDR3 totals 13 residues.

The chain employs TRBV5-6 and TRBJ2-7, with 11 bases that match TRBD2. This CDR3 comprises 16 residues. Germline V CDR1 and CDR2: SGHDT, YYEEEE. V shed 1 base, J shed 7 bases, and the junction held 10 bases outside the gene matches. DNA of the CDR3: TGTGCCAGCAGCTTGAGTAGCGGGGGGGCCTTTACAGAGCAGTACGTC. Translation gives CASSLSSGGAFTEQYV.

The chain uses TRBV29-1 and TRBJ2-1; the match to TRBD2 covers 12 bases. CDR3 size: 14 residues. CDR1 and CDR2 from the germline V gene are SQVTM and ANQGSEA. V shed 7 bases, J shed 7 bases, and the junction held 8 bases outside the gene matches. The CDR3 is CSGGLAGIVNEQFF. CDR3 nucleotides: TGCAGCGGCGGACTAGCGGGAATCGTTAATGAGCAGTTCTTC.

The rearrangement joins TRBV10-2 to TRBJ2-1; D call uncertain. The germline V and J ends were trimmed by 6 bases and 6 bases, with 6 bases remaining between them. CDR3 length: 11 residues. CDR1 and CDR2 (germline): WSHSY, SAAADI. The CDR3 coding sequence is TGCGCCAGCAGCATACTCAATGAGCAGTTCTTC. This codes for CASSILNEQFF.

The chain recombines TRBV5-4 with TRBJ2-1, with D possibly matching TRBD1 (7 bases). CDR1 and CDR2 (germline): SGHNT, YYREEE (reference sequence). There are 16 residues in the CDR3. The V end lost 3 bases, the J end lost 2 bases, and 15 bases lay between the germline ends. The CDR3 DNA reads TGTGCCAGCAGCTCCGGAAGCAGGGGGGCCTACAATGAGCAGTTCTTC. Amino acid sequence: CASSSGSRGAYNEQFF.

In its sample, this clone was seen a few times. This CDR3 reads CASTPGGGQGIETQYF. Written as DNA, the CDR3 is TGCGCCAGCACCCCAGGTGGTGGACAGGGAATAGAGACCCAGTACTTC. This rearrangement joins TRBV5-1 to TRBJ2-5, with 8 bases aligning to TRBD1. Germline lookup yields CDR1 SGHRS and CDR2 YFSETQ. With V trimmed by 6 bases and J by 4 bases, 14 bases remained unmatched. The length of the CDR3 is 16 residues.

The chain employs TRBV6-6 and TRBJ1-5; TRBD1 aligns across 8 bases. J gave up 4 bases and V 5 bases, and 10 bases lay outside the gene matches. Germline V gives CDR1 MNHNY, CDR2 SVGAGI (reference sequence). The CDR3 spans 16 residues. Here the CDR3 DNA reads TGTGCCAGCAGTAGGGACAGGAGGGAGGTTAATCAGCCCCAGCATTTT. This encodes CASSRDRREVNQPQHF.

The gene calls are TRBV18 and TRBJ2-2; 11 nucleotides line up with TRBD2. CDR1 KGHSH and CDR2 LQKENI come from the germline V gene. V was clipped by 0 bases and J by 5 bases; unmatched bases: 8. There are 18 residues in the CDR3. The CDR3, as DNA: TGTGCCAGCTCACCACCTGTAACTAGCGGGGGAAGGACCGGGGAGCTGTTTTTT. It encodes CASSPPVTSGGRTGELFF.

This chain joins TRBV2 and TRBJ2-7; 7 nucleotides match TRBD1. This CDR3 has 13 amino acids. CDR1 is SNHLY, CDR2 FYNNEI, per germline. The V segment lost 5 bases and the J segment 5 bases; nucleotides outside the gene matches: 6. CDR3 region: CASSRTGQNEQYV. The CDR3 DNA reads as TGTGCCAGCAGTAGGACGGGACAGAACGAGCAGTACGTC.

J is TRBJ1-2 and V is TRBV28; D is unclear. Germline CDR1 and CDR2: MDHEN and SYDVKM. Trimming pared 6 bases from V and 2 bases from J, leaving 13 bases between. This CDR3 is built from 14 residues. This chain's CDR3 is CASSNVDGNYGYTF. Written as DNA, the CDR3 is TGTGCCAGCAGCAACGTTGACGGGAACTATGGCTACACCTTC.

V is TRBV20-1 and J is TRBJ1-2, with D uncertain. Trimming took 3 bases from V and 5 from J, leaving 13 bases between them. The CDR3 length is 13 residues. Germline CDR1 is DFQATT and CDR2 is SNEGSKA (reference sequence). The CDR3 protein is CSASSATHYGYTF. In nucleotides, the CDR3 is TGCAGTGCTAGTTCAGCGACCCATTATGGCTACACCTTC.